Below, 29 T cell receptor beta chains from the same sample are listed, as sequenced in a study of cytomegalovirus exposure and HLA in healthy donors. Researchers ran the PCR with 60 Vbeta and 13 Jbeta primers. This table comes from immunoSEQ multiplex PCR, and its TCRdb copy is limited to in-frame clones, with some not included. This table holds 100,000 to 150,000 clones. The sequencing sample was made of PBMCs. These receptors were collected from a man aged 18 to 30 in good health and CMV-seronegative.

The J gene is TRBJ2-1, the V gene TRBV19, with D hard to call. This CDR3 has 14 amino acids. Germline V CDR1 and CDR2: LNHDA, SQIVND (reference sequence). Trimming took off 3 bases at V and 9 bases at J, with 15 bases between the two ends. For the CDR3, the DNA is TGTGCCAGTAGTATCGGTTTCCTGGGCCGTGAGCAGTTCTTC. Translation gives CASSIGFLGREQFF.

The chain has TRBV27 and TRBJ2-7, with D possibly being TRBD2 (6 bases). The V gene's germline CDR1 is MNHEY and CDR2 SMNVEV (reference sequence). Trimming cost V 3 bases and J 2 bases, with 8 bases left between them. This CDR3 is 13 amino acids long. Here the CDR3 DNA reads TGTGCCAGCAGTTTGGGGGGACCCTACGAGCAGTACTTC. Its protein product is CASSLGGPYEQYF.

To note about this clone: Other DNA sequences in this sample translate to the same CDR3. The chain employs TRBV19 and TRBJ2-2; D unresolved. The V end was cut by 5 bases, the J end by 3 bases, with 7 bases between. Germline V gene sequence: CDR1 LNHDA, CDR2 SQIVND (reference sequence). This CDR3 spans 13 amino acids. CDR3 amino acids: CASSPGYTGELFF. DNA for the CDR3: TGTGCCAGTAGTCCCGGGTACACCGGGGAGCTGTTTTTT.

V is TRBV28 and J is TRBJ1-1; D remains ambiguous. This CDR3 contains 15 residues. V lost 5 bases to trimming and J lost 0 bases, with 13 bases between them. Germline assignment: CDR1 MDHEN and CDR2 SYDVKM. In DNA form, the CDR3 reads TGTGCCAGCAGTGTCCGGAGGGAGATGAACACTGAAGCTTTCTTT. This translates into CASSVRREMNTEAFF.

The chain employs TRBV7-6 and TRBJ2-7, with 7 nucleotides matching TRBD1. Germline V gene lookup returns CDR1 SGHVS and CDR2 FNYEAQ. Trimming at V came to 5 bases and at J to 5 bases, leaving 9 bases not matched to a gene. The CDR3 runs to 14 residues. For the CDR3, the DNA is TGTGCCAGCAGCCCGGACAGGAATCACGACGAGCAGTACTTC. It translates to CASSPDRNHDEQYF.

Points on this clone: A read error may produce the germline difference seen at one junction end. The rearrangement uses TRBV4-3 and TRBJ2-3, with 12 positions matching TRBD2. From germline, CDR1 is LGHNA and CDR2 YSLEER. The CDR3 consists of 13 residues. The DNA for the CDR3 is TGCGCCAGCAGCCTTCGACTAGCGGGAGTGAGGTCCTTT. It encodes CASSLRLAGVRSF.

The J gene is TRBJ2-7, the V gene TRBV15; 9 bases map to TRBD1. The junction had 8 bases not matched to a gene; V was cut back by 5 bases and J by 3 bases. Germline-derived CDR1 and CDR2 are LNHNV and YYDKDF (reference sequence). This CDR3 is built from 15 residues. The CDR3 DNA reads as TGTGCCACCAGCGGAGGGACAGGGAGGGGCTACGAGCAGTACTTC. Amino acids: CATSGGTGRGYEQYF.

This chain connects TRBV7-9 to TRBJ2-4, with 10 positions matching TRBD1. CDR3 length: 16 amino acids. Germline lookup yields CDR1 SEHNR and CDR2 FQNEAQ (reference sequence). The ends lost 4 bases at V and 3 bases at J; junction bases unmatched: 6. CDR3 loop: CASSSRTGGDKNIQYF. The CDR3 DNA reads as TGTGCCAGCAGCTCGCGGACAGGGGGGGACAAAAACATTCAGTACTTC.

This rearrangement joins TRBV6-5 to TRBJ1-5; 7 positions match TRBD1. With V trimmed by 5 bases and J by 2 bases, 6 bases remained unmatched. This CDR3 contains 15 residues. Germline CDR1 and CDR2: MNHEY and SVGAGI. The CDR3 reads CASSPFGQGNQPQHF. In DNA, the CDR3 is TGTGCCAGCAGTCCCTTCGGACAGGGCAATCAGCCCCAGCATTTT.

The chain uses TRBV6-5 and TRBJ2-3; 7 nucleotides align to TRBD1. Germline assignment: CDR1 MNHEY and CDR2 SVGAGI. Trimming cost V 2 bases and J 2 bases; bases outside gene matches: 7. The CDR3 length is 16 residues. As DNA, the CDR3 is TGTGCCAGCAGTTACGATTGGACAGGAGACACAGATACGCAGTATTTT. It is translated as CASSYDWTGDTDTQYF.

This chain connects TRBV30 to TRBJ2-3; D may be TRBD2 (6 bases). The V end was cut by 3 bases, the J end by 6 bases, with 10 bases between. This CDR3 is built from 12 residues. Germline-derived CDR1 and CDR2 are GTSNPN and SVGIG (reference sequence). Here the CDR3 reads CAWSGGGDTQYF. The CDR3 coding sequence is TGTGCCTGGAGCGGGGGTGGGGATACGCAGTATTTT.

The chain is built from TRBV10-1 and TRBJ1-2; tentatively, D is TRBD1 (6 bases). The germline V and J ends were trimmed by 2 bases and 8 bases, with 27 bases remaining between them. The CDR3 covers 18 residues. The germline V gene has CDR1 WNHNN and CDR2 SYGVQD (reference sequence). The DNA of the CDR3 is TGCGCCAGCAGTGAGGGGGCAGAACTTATGGGGGCCTCATACGGCTACACCTTC. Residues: CASSEGAELMGASYGYTF.

The CDR3 loop reads CASRLTSGPLSEQYF. CDR3 sequence (DNA): TGTGCCAGCAGGCTGACTAGCGGGCCCCTAAGCGAGCAGTACTTC. The chain recombines TRBV13 with TRBJ2-7; 10 bases match TRBD2. This CDR3 has 15 amino acids. Germline V CDR1 and CDR2: PRHDT, FYEKMQ (reference sequence). Trimming took 6 bases from V and 6 from J; bases not matched to a gene: 11.

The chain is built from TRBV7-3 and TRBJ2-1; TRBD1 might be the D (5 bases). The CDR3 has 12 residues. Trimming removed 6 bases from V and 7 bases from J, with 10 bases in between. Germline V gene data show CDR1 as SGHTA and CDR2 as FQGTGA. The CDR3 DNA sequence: TGTGCCAGCAGAGGGGCTACAAATGAGCAGTTCTTC. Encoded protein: CASRGATNEQFF.

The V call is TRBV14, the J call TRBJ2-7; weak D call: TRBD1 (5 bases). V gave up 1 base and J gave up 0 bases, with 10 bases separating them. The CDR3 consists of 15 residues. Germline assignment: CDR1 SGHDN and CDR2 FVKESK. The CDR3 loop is CASSQGGFSSYEQYF. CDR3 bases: TGTGCCAGCAGCCAAGGGGGCTTCAGCTCCTACGAGCAGTACTTC.

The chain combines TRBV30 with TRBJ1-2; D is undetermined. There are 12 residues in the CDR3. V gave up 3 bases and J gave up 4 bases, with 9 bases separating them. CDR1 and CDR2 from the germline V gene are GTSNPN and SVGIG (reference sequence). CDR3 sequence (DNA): TGTGCCTGGAGCCGTTTCGTCTATGGCTACACCTTC. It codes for CAWSRFVYGYTF.

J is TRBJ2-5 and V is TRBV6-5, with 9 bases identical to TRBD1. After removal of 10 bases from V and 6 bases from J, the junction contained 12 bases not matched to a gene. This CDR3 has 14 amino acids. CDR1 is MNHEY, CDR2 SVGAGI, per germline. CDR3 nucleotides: TGTGCCACTGAACTGGGACAGGGTCGGAAGACCCAGTACTTC. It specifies CATELGQGRKTQYF.

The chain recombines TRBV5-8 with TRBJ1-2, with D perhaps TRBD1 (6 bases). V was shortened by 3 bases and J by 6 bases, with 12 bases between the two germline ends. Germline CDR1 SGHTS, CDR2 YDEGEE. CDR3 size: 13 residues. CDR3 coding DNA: TGTGCCAGCAGCTGGTACAGGGTCCATGGCTACACCTTC. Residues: CASSWYRVHGYTF. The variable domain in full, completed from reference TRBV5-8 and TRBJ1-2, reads EAGVTQSPTHLIKTRGQQATLRCSPISGHTSVYWYQQALGLGLQFLLWYDEGEERNRGNFPPRFSGRQFPNYSSELNVNALELEDSALYLCASSWYRVHGYTFGSGTRLTVV.

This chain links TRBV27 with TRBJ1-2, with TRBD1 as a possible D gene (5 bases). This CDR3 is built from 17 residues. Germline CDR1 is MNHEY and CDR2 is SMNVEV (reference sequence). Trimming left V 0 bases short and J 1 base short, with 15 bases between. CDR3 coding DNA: TGTGCCAGCAGTTTATCCGCAGGGACTTTAGATAACTATGGCTACACCTTC. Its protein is CASSLSAGTLDNYGYTF.

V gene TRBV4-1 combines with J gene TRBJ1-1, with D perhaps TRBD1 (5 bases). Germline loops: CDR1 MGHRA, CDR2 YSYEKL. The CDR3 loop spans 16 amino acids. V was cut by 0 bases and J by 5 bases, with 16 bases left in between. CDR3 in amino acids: CASSQDGGARWTEAFF. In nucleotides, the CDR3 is TGCGCCAGCAGCCAAGATGGCGGGGCGCGGTGGACTGAAGCTTTCTTT.

The CDR3 loop is CAINDLAGGDEQFF. Here the CDR3 DNA reads TGTGCCATCAATGACCTAGCGGGAGGGGATGAGCAGTTCTTC. The chain recombines TRBV10-3 with TRBJ2-1; TRBD2 matches 12 bases. The CDR3 length is 14 residues. V trimming: 7 bases; J trimming: 8 bases; junction bases outside the gene matches: 6. Germline CDR1 ENHRY, CDR2 SYGVKD.

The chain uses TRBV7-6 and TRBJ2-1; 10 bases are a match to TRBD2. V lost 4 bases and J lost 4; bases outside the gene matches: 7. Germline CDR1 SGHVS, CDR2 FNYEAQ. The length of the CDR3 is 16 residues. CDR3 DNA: TGTGCCAGCAGCTCCCAACCTAGCGGGGGATACAATGAGCAGTTCTTC. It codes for CASSSQPSGGYNEQFF.

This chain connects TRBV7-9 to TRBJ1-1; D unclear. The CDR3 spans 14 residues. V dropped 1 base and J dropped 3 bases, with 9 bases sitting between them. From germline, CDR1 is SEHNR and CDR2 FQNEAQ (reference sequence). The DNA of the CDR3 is TGTGCCAGCAGCTTAGTGTGGAGGGACACTGAAGCTTTCTTT. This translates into CASSLVWRDTEAFF.

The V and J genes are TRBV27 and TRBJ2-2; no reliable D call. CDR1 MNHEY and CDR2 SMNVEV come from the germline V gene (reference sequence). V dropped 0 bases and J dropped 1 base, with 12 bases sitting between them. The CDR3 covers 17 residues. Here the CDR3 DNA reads TGTGCCAGCAGTTTATCTTTTGCGGTGATGAACACCGGGGAGCTGTTTTTT. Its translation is CASSLSFAVMNTGELFF.

The CDR3 region has the DNA TGCAGTGCCACCACCGGGACAGCGCAGTATTTT. Its protein is CSATTGTAQYF. This rearrangement joins TRBV20-1 to TRBJ2-3; TRBD1 matches 7 bases. Germline CDR1 is DFQATT and CDR2 is SNEGSKA (reference sequence). The trim removed 6 bases at V and 10 bases at J, leaving 7 bases unmatched. CDR3 size: 11 residues.

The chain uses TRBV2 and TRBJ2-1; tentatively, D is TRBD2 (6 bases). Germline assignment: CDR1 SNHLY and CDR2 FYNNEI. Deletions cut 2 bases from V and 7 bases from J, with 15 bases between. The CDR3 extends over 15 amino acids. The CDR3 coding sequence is TGTGCCAGCAGTGAAAATGTCGGGAGTGTAAATGAGCAGTTCTTC. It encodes CASSENVGSVNEQFF.

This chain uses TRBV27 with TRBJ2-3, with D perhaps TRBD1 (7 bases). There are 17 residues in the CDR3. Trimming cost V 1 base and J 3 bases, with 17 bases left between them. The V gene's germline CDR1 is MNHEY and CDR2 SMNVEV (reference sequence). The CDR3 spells CASSLFPQGGGTDTQYF. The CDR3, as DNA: TGTGCCAGCAGTTTATTTCCCCAGGGGGGCGGGACAGATACGCAGTATTTT.

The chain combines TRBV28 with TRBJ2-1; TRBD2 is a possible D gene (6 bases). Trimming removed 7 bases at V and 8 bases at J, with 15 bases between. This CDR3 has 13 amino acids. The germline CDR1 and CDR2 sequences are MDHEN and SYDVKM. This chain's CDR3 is CASTLVGEDEQFF. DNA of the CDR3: TGTGCCAGCACACTAGTCGGGGAGGATGAGCAGTTCTTC.

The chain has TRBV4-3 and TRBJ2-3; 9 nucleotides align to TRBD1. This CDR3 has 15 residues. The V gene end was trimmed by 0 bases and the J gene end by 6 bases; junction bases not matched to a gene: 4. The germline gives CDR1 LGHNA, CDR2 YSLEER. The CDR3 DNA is TGCGCCAGCAGCCAAGATACAGGGGGCTGGGATACGCAGTATTTT. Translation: CASSQDTGGWDTQYF.